The 11 T cell receptor beta chains in this list originate from one sample, sequenced in a study of T cells in Graves' hyperthyroidism and ophthalmopathy (dated by TCRdb to about 2019). The library came from multiplex PCR. The sequencing machine was an Illumina HiSeq 2000. TCR beta CDR3 regions were amplified from RNA transcripts. The TCR CDR3 was subjected to a first round of RT-PCR using the HTBI primer set and the Qiagen OneStep RT-PCR kit. TCRdb reprocessing: public reads trimmed at Q25 with fastp, clones called with MiXCR, in-frame beta chains kept. Each CDR3 protein appears once, grouped with its most common genes and DNA. Across this sample there are roughly 660,000 distinct CDR3 sequences, with roughly 17% seen only once. The ten top clones hold 15% of the sample. Sequencing was performed on blood. The receptor source for this set is a man aged 45 to 65 with Graves' hyperthyroidism.

The chain is built from TRBV3-1 and TRBJ1-4, with unresolved D. V was trimmed by 3 bases and J by 8 bases, leaving 13 bases between them. This CDR3 is built from 14 residues. CDR1 is LGHDT, CDR2 YNNKEL, per germline (reference sequence). CDR3 region: CASSQLGVVEKLFF. DNA of the CDR3: TGTGCCAGCAGCCAGTTGGGTGTTGTCGAAAAACTGTTTTTT. The full variable domain, its missing parts supplied by reference TRBV3-1 and TRBJ1-4, is DTAVSQTPKYLVTQMGNDKSIKCEQNLGHDTMYWYKQDSKKFLKIMFSYNNKELIINETVPNRFSPKSPDKAHLNLHINSLELGDSAVYFCASSQLGVVEKLFFGSGTQLSVL.

In its sample, this clonotype was seen many times. V and J are TRBV5-1 and TRBJ2-7; D remains unclear. The germline CDR1 and CDR2 sequences are SGHRS and YFSETQ. The CDR3 contains 14 residues. Trimming cost V 0 bases and J 0 bases, with 7 bases left between them. This chain's CDR3 is CASSLVPASYEQYF. The CDR3 nucleotides are TGCGCCAGCAGCTTGGTTCCAGCCTCCTACGAGCAGTACTTC.

This chain uses TRBV7-8 with TRBJ1-3; unclear D gene. The CDR3 totals 16 residues. V gave up 5 bases and J gave up 0 bases, with 14 bases separating them. Germline CDR1 is SGHVS and CDR2 is FQNEAQ. The CDR3 bases are TGTGCCAGCAGCCCGCGGACCGTTAGCTCTGGAAACACCATATATTTT. The encoded protein is CASSPRTVSSGNTIYF.

This clonotype was recorded many times. The chain carries TRBV7-9 and TRBJ2-7; D is unresolved. Between the trimmed V and J ends, which lost 5 bases and 6 bases, there was a span of 11 bases. Germline V gene data show CDR1 as SEHNR and CDR2 as FQNEAQ (reference sequence). This CDR3 comprises 12 residues. The CDR3 is CASSQDLFEQYF. CDR3 bases: TGTGCCAGCAGCCAGGACCTTTTCGAGCAGTACTTC.

This clonotype occurred once. The chain is built from TRBV13 and TRBJ2-5, with 10 bases aligning to TRBD1. The V segment lost 5 bases and the J segment 3 bases; nucleotides outside the gene matches: 6. The germline V gene encodes CDR1 PRHDT and CDR2 FYEKMQ (reference sequence). The CDR3 has 15 amino acids. The CDR3 region is CASSIGTGVEETQYF. The CDR3 DNA follows: TGTGCCAGCAGCATCGGGACAGGGGTCGAAGAGACCCAGTACTTC.

The table lists this clonotype with many counts. V and J are TRBV6-1 and TRBJ1-4; TRBD1 aligns across 9 bases. V dropped 0 bases and J dropped 8; count of bases not matched to a gene: 10. This CDR3 is built from 17 residues. From germline, CDR1 is MNHNS and CDR2 SASEGT. The CDR3 DNA sequence: TGTGCCAGCAGTGAAGCGATAACCGGGACAGGGAGCGAAAAACTGTTTTTT. It specifies CASSEAITGTGSEKLFF.

The table lists this clonotype with a few counts. The V gene is TRBV13, the J gene TRBJ2-2, with TRBD1 matching 7 bases. V was pared by 6 bases and J by 6 bases, with 10 bases of the junction left unmatched. This CDR3 has 15 residues. Germline-derived CDR1 and CDR2 are PRHDT and FYEKMQ (reference sequence). The CDR3 sequence: CASRPPTGASGELFF. The CDR3 DNA follows: TGTGCCAGCAGACCACCTACAGGGGCGTCCGGGGAGCTGTTTTTT.

This clonotype was counted only a few times. This may arise from a read error, as a much more abundant clone is one base away. The chain is built from TRBV7-2 and TRBJ1-1; TRBD1 matches at 8 bases. In germline, CDR1 is SGHTA, CDR2 FQGNSA. CDR3 length: 16 residues. The CDR3 sequence is CGSSLGAGTGNTEAFF. DNA for the CDR3: TGTGGCAGCAGCTTAGGGGCCGGGACAGGGAACACTGAAGCTTTCTTT.

CDR3 protein: CASSESGTKYNEQFF. DNA for the CDR3: TGCGCCAGCAGTGAGTCCGGGACCAAGTACAATGAGCAGTTCTTC. The V gene is TRBV10-1, the J gene TRBJ2-1; either TRBD1 or TRBD2 may fit D (5 bases each). V was shortened by 0 bases and J by 4 bases, with 10 bases between the two germline ends. The CDR3 runs 15 residues. Germline CDR1 WNHNN, CDR2 SYGVQD (reference sequence).

This clonotype has just one count. The rearrangement joins TRBV30 to TRBJ1-4, with D perhaps TRBD1 (5 bases). Trimming took 3 bases from V and 4 from J, leaving 12 bases between them. In germline, CDR1 is GTSNPN, CDR2 SVGIG (reference sequence). The CDR3 contains 14 residues. CDR3: CAWSPGTGNEKLFF. CDR3 nucleotides: TGTGCCTGGAGCCCCGGGACGGGTAATGAAAAACTGTTTTTT.

The chain combines TRBV6-1 with TRBJ1-2; TRBD1 aligns across 10 bases. CDR1 and CDR2 (germline): MNHNS, SASEGT. V lost 6 bases and J lost 7; bases outside the gene matches: 8. The CDR3 contains 14 residues. The CDR3 is CASRPRTGGVGYTF. The CDR3 bases are TGTGCCAGCAGACCACGGACAGGGGGGGTTGGCTACACCTTC.